This TCR beta chain was captured in a study of T cell responses to AZD1222 COVID-19 vaccine. Overall study results and limits: Just a handful of AZD1222 recipients were seropositive at baseline. After two AZD1222 doses, spike-specific TCR breadth and depth rose versus day 0.

V shed 2 bases and J 4 bases; nucleotides not matched to a gene: 3. Germline CDR1 reads MNHNS; CDR2 reads SASEGT. The CDR3 length is 14 residues. TCRdb keeps only in-frame clones here, not all; method: immunoSEQ multiplex PCR. The sample lists 110,000 or so clones; approximately 88% were seen once. In its sample, this clone was seen a few times. The antigen is undetermined. Combined were second doses at about 4 or about 12 weeks. The receptor was derived from an adult who received the AZD1222 COVID-19 vaccine. The specimen was peripheral blood, collected 28 days after the second AZD1222 dose. The V and J genes are TRBV6-1 and TRBJ1-1; 8 positions match TRBD1. The CDR3 spells CASSEQGAVTEAFF. For the CDR3, the DNA is TGTGCCAGCAGTGAACAGGGGGCAGTCACTGAAGCTTTCTTT.